The 4 T cell receptor beta chains below were found in one sample sequenced in a study of response to subunit inactivated influenza vaccine. MiXCR, applied by TCRdb to the RT-PCR reads, yields one record per CDR3 protein. Of around 480,000 distinct CDR3 sequences in the sample, 16% are singletons; the top ten hold roughly 3%. This specimen consisted of CD4+ T cells sorted from PBMCs, obtained roughly 24 months after vaccination. These receptors originate from a man aged 50 to 69 who received an inactivated influenza vaccine.

A note on this clonotype: This may come from a read error, since a much larger clone is one base off. The chain recombines TRBV14 with TRBJ2-2; 7 nucleotides align to TRBD1. CDR1 is SGHDN, CDR2 FVKESK, per germline. The CDR3 covers 16 residues. In nucleotides, the CDR3 is TGTGCCGGCAGCACCAACAGGGGTCAGAACACCGGGGAGCTGTTTTTT. This codes for CAGSTNRGQNTGELFF.

In this sample, this clonotype turned up a few times. The V and J genes are TRBV3-1 and TRBJ2-3; unclear D gene. Trimming took 4 bases from V and 5 from J, leaving 7 bases between them. In germline, CDR1 is LGHDT, CDR2 YNNKEL (reference sequence). The CDR3 is 12 amino acids. The CDR3 sequence: CASSRGVDTQYF. The DNA of the CDR3 is TGTGCCAGCAGCCGGGGTGTAGATACGCAGTATTTT.

This chain joins TRBV27 and TRBJ1-2, with no clear D. Trimming removed 8 bases from V and 0 bases from J, with 13 bases in between. Germline CDR1 and CDR2: MNHEY and SMNVEV (reference sequence). This CDR3 region has 14 residues. The CDR3 DNA reads as TGTGCCAGCCGTTCAGTGAGGACTAACTATGGCTACACCTTC. Translated, it gives CASRSVRTNYGYTF.

This clonotype was recorded at least ten times. The chain joins TRBV7-2 to TRBJ2-3; 7 bases are a match to TRBD2. Germline CDR1 SGHTA, CDR2 FQGNSA. V dropped 6 bases and J dropped 1; count of bases not matched to a gene: 7. The CDR3 has 15 residues. The CDR3 DNA reads as TGTGCCAGCAGTTCCTCGGGAGGACGCACAGATACGCAGTATTTT. It specifies CASSSSGGRTDTQYF.